Listed below are T cell receptor beta chains from one sample, sequenced in a study of shared clonotypes between healthy human individuals. Profiling relied on immunoSEQ multiplex PCR, and the TCRdb table lists in-frame clones only, not all of them. The sample holds 2.5 million or so clones, around nine tenths seen once. Material for sequencing was naive CD4+ T cells sorted from blood. Source of these receptors: a young man in good health. Each CDR3 is given with its conserved first and last residue. A D gene is named only where the DNA matches it firmly. Size is stated for part of the rows, as once, few or many counts, or as a class when the clone is expanded.

abundance: .; d_gene: .; j_gene: TRBJ2-2; v_gene: TRBV25-1; CDR3nt: TGTGCCAGCAGTTCCTCCCCCGGGCAGGAGAACACCGGGGAGCTGTTTTTT; CDR3aa: CASSSSPGQENTGELFF
abundance: .; d_gene: .; j_gene: TRBJ1-3; v_gene: TRBV7-2; CDR3nt: TGTGCCAGCAGCTGGAAGGAAGTAGGGACCTCTGGAAACACCATATATTTT; CDR3aa: CASSWKEVGTSGNTIYF
abundance: .; d_gene: TRBD2; j_gene: TRBJ2-7; v_gene: TRBV11-2; CDR3nt: TGTGCCAGCAGCCCGGGACTAGCGGGAGAATCCTACGAGCAGTACTTC; CDR3aa: CASSPGLAGESYEQYF
abundance: .; d_gene: .; j_gene: TRBJ2-1; v_gene: TRBV6-4; CDR3nt: TGTGCCAGCAGCCCTGGCAGCTCCTACAATGAGCAGTTCTTC; CDR3aa: CASSPGSSYNEQFF
abundance: once; d_gene: .; j_gene: TRBJ1-4; v_gene: TRBV7-9; CDR3nt: TGTGCCAGCAGCTTAAGTCCTCCACAGGCTACTAATGAAAAACTGTTTTTT; CDR3aa: CASSLSPPQATNEKLFF
abundance: .; d_gene: .; j_gene: TRBJ1-1; v_gene: TRBV11-3; CDR3nt: TGTGCCAGCAGCTACCGGGAATCTAATCAGGATCGAGCTTTCTTT; CDR3aa: CASSYRESNQDRAFF
abundance: few; d_gene: TRBD1; j_gene: TRBJ1-6; v_gene: TRBV6-5; CDR3nt: TGTGCCAGCAGTGGACAGGGGTTTTCACCCCTCCACTTT; CDR3aa: CASSGQGFSPLHF
abundance: .; d_gene: .; j_gene: TRBJ2-1; v_gene: TRBV5-1; CDR3nt: TGCGCCAGCAGCTTGGTTGAATTGAGCGCCTACAATGAGCAGTTCTTC; CDR3aa: CASSLVELSAYNEQFF
abundance: .; d_gene: .; j_gene: TRBJ2-5; v_gene: TRBV19; CDR3nt: TGTGCCAGTGGTAACTGGGTCTCTGGGGTAGAGACCCAGTACTTC; CDR3aa: CASGNWVSGVETQYF
abundance: .; d_gene: .; j_gene: TRBJ2-5; v_gene: TRBV5-1; CDR3nt: TGCGCCAGCAGTCAAGCACGAGAGACCCAGTACTTC; CDR3aa: CASSQARETQYF
abundance: .; d_gene: TRBD1; j_gene: TRBJ2-1; v_gene: TRBV27; CDR3nt: TGTGCCAGCAGTTACGCTGGACAGGGGGGGATTAATGAGCAGTTCTTC; CDR3aa: CASSYAGQGGINEQFF
abundance: .; d_gene: .; j_gene: TRBJ2-7; v_gene: TRBV12-5; CDR3nt: TGTGCTAGTGGTTTGGAAACAGGGAAACAGTACTTC; CDR3aa: CASGLETGKQYF
abundance: .; d_gene: TRBD2; j_gene: TRBJ2-5; v_gene: TRBV5-5; CDR3nt: TGTGCCAGCAGCTGGGGCACTAGCGGGGGGCCGTCTCAGGAGACCCAGTACTTC; CDR3aa: CASSWGTSGGPSQETQYF
abundance: .; d_gene: .; j_gene: TRBJ1-1; v_gene: TRBV10-2; CDR3nt: TGCGCCAGCAGTGAGCCCACCCCAGGGTACACTGAAGCTTTCTTT; CDR3aa: CASSEPTPGYTEAFF
abundance: .; d_gene: TRBD2; j_gene: TRBJ2-1; v_gene: TRBV5-4; CDR3nt: TGTGCCAGCAGCTTGGGTAGCGGGAGTCGGGATGAGCAGTTCTTC; CDR3aa: CASSLGSGSRDEQFF
abundance: .; d_gene: .; j_gene: TRBJ2-7; v_gene: TRBV6-5; CDR3nt: TGTGCCAGCAGACCCGCGGAGGGGGCGCGGGAGCAGTACTTC; CDR3aa: CASRPAEGAREQYF
abundance: .; d_gene: .; j_gene: TRBJ2-3; v_gene: TRBV5-1; CDR3nt: TGCGCCAGCAGCTTGGCAGGTGGAAAGGCAGATACGCAGTATTTT; CDR3aa: CASSLAGGKADTQYF
abundance: .; d_gene: TRBD1; j_gene: TRBJ2-5; v_gene: TRBV5-1; CDR3nt: TGCGCCAGCAGGGGGACAGGGGGAAGGCAAGAGACCCAGTACTTC; CDR3aa: CASRGTGGRQETQYF
abundance: .; d_gene: .; j_gene: TRBJ2-3; v_gene: TRBV4-3; CDR3nt: TGCGCCAGCAGCCAAGATCTGGTGGGGGTGAGGTATTTT; CDR3aa: CASSQDLVGVRYF
abundance: .; d_gene: .; j_gene: TRBJ2-7; v_gene: TRBV19; CDR3nt: TGTGCCAGTAGTATAGGGGGGACCGGTACCTACGAGCAGTACTTC; CDR3aa: CASSIGGTGTYEQYF
abundance: .; d_gene: .; j_gene: TRBJ1-5; v_gene: TRBV23-1; CDR3nt: TGCGCCAGCAGTCAGCCCTACAATCAGCCCCAGCATTTT; CDR3aa: CASSQPYNQPQHF
abundance: .; d_gene: .; j_gene: TRBJ2-1; v_gene: TRBV7-6; CDR3nt: TGTGCCAGCAGCACACCAGGGTGGAAAGGAGGCAATGAGCAGTTCTTC; CDR3aa: CASSTPGWKGGNEQFF
abundance: .; d_gene: .; j_gene: TRBJ2-5; v_gene: TRBV4-3; CDR3nt: TGCGCCAGCAGCCAAGATACAGTCCAAGAGACCCAGTACTTC; CDR3aa: CASSQDTVQETQYF
abundance: .; d_gene: .; j_gene: TRBJ1-6; v_gene: TRBV7-9; CDR3nt: TGTGCCAGCAGCCTAAGCGGGGACCCCGCGAATTCACCCCTCCACTTT; CDR3aa: CASSLSGDPANSPLHF
abundance: .; d_gene: .; j_gene: TRBJ2-7; v_gene: TRBV6-1; CDR3nt: TGTGCCAGCAGCTTCCAATCCTACGAGCAGTACTTC; CDR3aa: CASSFQSYEQYF
abundance: .; d_gene: .; j_gene: TRBJ2-2; v_gene: TRBV2; CDR3nt: TGTGCCAGCAGGGCTACAGGGAAGAACACCGGGGAGCTGTTTTTT; CDR3aa: CASRATGKNTGELFF
abundance: .; d_gene: .; j_gene: TRBJ2-6; v_gene: TRBV11-3; CDR3nt: TGTGCCAGCAGCAAATCTGGGGCCAACGTCCTGACTTTC; CDR3aa: CASSKSGANVLTF
abundance: .; d_gene: TRBD1; j_gene: TRBJ1-4; v_gene: TRBV7-2; CDR3nt: TGTGCCAGCGGCCCTAGGGGGCGAGGTGATGAAAAACTGTTTTTT; CDR3aa: CASGPRGRGDEKLFF
abundance: few; d_gene: .; j_gene: TRBJ1-1; v_gene: TRBV28; CDR3nt: TGTGCCAGCAGTGTACAATCCGTCACTGAAGCTTTCTTT; CDR3aa: CASSVQSVTEAFF
abundance: .; d_gene: .; j_gene: TRBJ1-4; v_gene: TRBV28; CDR3nt: TGTGCCAGCAGTTTCTCAGGTGGGCGAAGGGAAAAACTGTTTTTT; CDR3aa: CASSFSGGRREKLFF
abundance: once; d_gene: .; j_gene: TRBJ2-3; v_gene: TRBV5-1; CDR3nt: TGCGCCAGCAGCTTTATCTGGGTTACAGATACGCAGTATTTT; CDR3aa: CASSFIWVTDTQYF
abundance: .; d_gene: TRBD1; j_gene: TRBJ2-7; v_gene: TRBV27; CDR3nt: TGTGCCAGCAGTTTTTTGAGGGGGCAGGGCAGAAAACAGTACTTC; CDR3aa: CASSFLRGQGRKQYF
abundance: .; d_gene: .; j_gene: TRBJ1-1; v_gene: TRBV12-5; CDR3nt: TGTGCTAGTGGTTTGGGGGGGCGAACGGGGAACACTGAAGCTTTCTTT; CDR3aa: CASGLGGRTGNTEAFF
abundance: .; d_gene: TRBD1; j_gene: TRBJ1-2; v_gene: TRBV5-4; CDR3nt: TGTGCCAGCAGCAAGGGACAGATTAGGATTAGCTACACCTTC; CDR3aa: CASSKGQIRISYTF
abundance: .; d_gene: .; j_gene: TRBJ2-1; v_gene: TRBV6-1; CDR3nt: TGTGCCAGCGCTCAAGGGGGGAGCTCCTACAATGAGCAGTTCTTC; CDR3aa: CASAQGGSSYNEQFF
abundance: .; d_gene: TRBD2; j_gene: TRBJ2-1; v_gene: TRBV6-5; CDR3nt: TGTGCCAGCAGTTACCTCCTAGCGGCCACCTACAATGAGCAGTTCTTC; CDR3aa: CASSYLLAATYNEQFF
abundance: .; d_gene: TRBD2; j_gene: TRBJ2-3; v_gene: TRBV7-9; CDR3nt: TGTGCCAGCAGCTTTGGAGCGGGAGGCCCCGTGGGCACAGATACGCAGTATTTT; CDR3aa: CASSFGAGGPVGTDTQYF
abundance: few; d_gene: .; j_gene: TRBJ1-5; v_gene: TRBV15; CDR3nt: TGTGCCACCCCGGCGAATCAGCCCCAGCATTTT; CDR3aa: CATPANQPQHF
abundance: .; d_gene: .; j_gene: TRBJ1-3; v_gene: TRBV6-5; CDR3nt: TGTGCCAGCAGTTACAATCCAGGGGCTGGAAACACCATATATTTT; CDR3aa: CASSYNPGAGNTIYF
abundance: .; d_gene: .; j_gene: TRBJ1-1; v_gene: TRBV11-2; CDR3nt: TGTGCCAGCAGCTTAGTCTGGCCGTTGAACACTGAAGCTTTCTTT; CDR3aa: CASSLVWPLNTEAFF
abundance: .; d_gene: .; j_gene: TRBJ2-2; v_gene: TRBV11-2; CDR3nt: TGTGCCAGCATCACTTCGCCCCGGATCGGGGAGCTGTTTTTT; CDR3aa: CASITSPRIGELFF
abundance: .; d_gene: .; j_gene: TRBJ2-7; v_gene: TRBV5-1; CDR3nt: TGCGCCAGCAGCTTGGGGCAGCTCCCCTACGAGCAGTACTTC; CDR3aa: CASSLGQLPYEQYF
abundance: .; d_gene: .; j_gene: TRBJ2-5; v_gene: TRBV29-1; CDR3nt: TGCAGCCCTGGCTTGGGGGTGCAAGAGACCCAGTACTTC; CDR3aa: CSPGLGVQETQYF
abundance: .; d_gene: .; j_gene: TRBJ2-5; v_gene: TRBV29-1; CDR3nt: TGCAGCGCCGACCTGGGCTCTGAAGAGACCCAGTACTTC; CDR3aa: CSADLGSEETQYF
abundance: .; d_gene: .; j_gene: TRBJ1-2; v_gene: TRBV7-9; CDR3nt: TGTGCCAGCAGCAACGATCCGGAGGGCTATGGCTACACCTTC; CDR3aa: CASSNDPEGYGYTF
abundance: .; d_gene: TRBD1; j_gene: TRBJ2-7; v_gene: TRBV6-6; CDR3nt: TGTGCCAGCAGCCTAATAGCAGGGGGCGGGTACGAGCAGTACTTC; CDR3aa: CASSLIAGGGYEQYF
abundance: .; d_gene: TRBD1; j_gene: TRBJ2-3; v_gene: TRBV19; CDR3nt: TGTGCCAGTAGGAAGACAGGGGCGGTAACAGATACGCAGTATTTT; CDR3aa: CASRKTGAVTDTQYF
abundance: .; d_gene: .; j_gene: TRBJ2-1; v_gene: TRBV11-2; CDR3nt: TGTGCCAGCAGCTTAGGAGCAGCGAATGGAGCGCAGTTCTTC; CDR3aa: CASSLGAANGAQFF
abundance: .; d_gene: .; j_gene: TRBJ2-7; v_gene: TRBV6-6; CDR3nt: TGTGCCAGCAGTTTAGGGACTCTACGTTCCTACGAGCAGTACTTC; CDR3aa: CASSLGTLRSYEQYF
abundance: .; d_gene: TRBD1; j_gene: TRBJ2-7; v_gene: TRBV18; CDR3nt: TGTGCCAGCTCACCGCCGGGACAGTCTTACGAGCAGTACTTC; CDR3aa: CASSPPGQSYEQYF
abundance: .; d_gene: .; j_gene: TRBJ1-3; v_gene: TRBV5-4; CDR3nt: TGTGCCAGCAGCTTGGCACCGGGCTCTGGAAACACCATATATTTT; CDR3aa: CASSLAPGSGNTIYF
abundance: .; d_gene: .; j_gene: TRBJ1-2; v_gene: TRBV28; CDR3nt: TGTGCCAGCAGTTCCTCCGGGGAGAAAGGCTACACCTTC; CDR3aa: CASSSSGEKGYTF
abundance: .; d_gene: .; j_gene: TRBJ2-6; v_gene: TRBV18; CDR3nt: TGTGCCAGCAATAACAGGGCAACTGCTGGGGCCAACGTCCTGACTTTC; CDR3aa: CASNNRATAGANVLTF
abundance: .; d_gene: TRBD2; j_gene: TRBJ2-5; v_gene: TRBV27; CDR3nt: TGTGCCAGCAGTTTGGGACTAGCGGGAGGGGTGGGGACCCAGTACTTC; CDR3aa: CASSLGLAGGVGTQYF
abundance: .; d_gene: .; j_gene: TRBJ2-3; v_gene: TRBV6-5; CDR3nt: TGTGCCAGCAGTTCAAACACAGATACGCAGTATTTT; CDR3aa: CASSSNTDTQYF